Listed here are 30 T cell receptor beta chains from one sample, sequenced in a study of control samples from healthy donors and cancer patients. Sequencing used immunoSEQ multiplex PCR; TCRdb keeps in-frame clones, though not all of them. The sample has around 85,000 clones, approximately 88% seen once. Sequencing was carried out using blood. All receptors come from a woman aged 55-69 years in good health.

A word on this clone: Germline is not matched at one junction end, which may reflect a read error. The chain has TRBV7-9 and TRBJ1-2, with TRBD1 identical over 9 bases. The CDR3 contains 15 residues. The germline V gene encodes CDR1 SEHNR and CDR2 FQNEAQ (reference sequence). CDR3 in DNA: TGTGCCAGCAGCCCCGGACAGGGGCCTAACTATGGCCACACCTTC. The encoded protein is CASSPGQGPNYGHTF.

The chain couples TRBV6-1 to TRBJ2-7, with 7 bases aligning to TRBD1. The J segment lost 3 bases and the V segment lost 1 base, leaving 15 bases of the junction unmatched. Looked up from germline, CDR1 is MNHNS and CDR2 is SASEGT. The CDR3 loop spans 18 amino acids. CDR3 coding DNA: TGTGCCAGCAGTGAAGATTTTTTCCCGGGACAGACCGACTACGAGCAGTACTTC. Translated: CASSEDFFPGQTDYEQYF.

CDR3 in DNA: TGTGCCAGCGGCCGACCGATACTATACAATGAGCAGTTCTTC. This codes for CASGRPILYNEQFF. V usage is TRBV6-2 or TRBV6-3 and J usage is TRBJ2-1; no firm D call. V was pared by 8 bases and J by 4 bases, with 15 bases between. The CDR3 covers 14 residues. Germline CDR1 MNHEY, CDR2 SVGEGT.

The gene calls are TRBV7-2 and TRBJ2-3, with 9 bases matching TRBD2. The CDR3 totals 16 residues. Germline V gene data show CDR1 as SGHTA and CDR2 as FQGNSA. V lost 3 bases to trimming and J lost 0 bases; unmatched junction nucleotides: 4. The CDR3 is CASSLATSGSTDTQYF. The CDR3 region has the DNA TGTGCCAGCAGCTTGGCCACTAGCGGGAGCACAGATACGCAGTATTTT.

J is TRBJ2-7 and V is TRBV2; D remains unclear. V gave up 3 bases and J gave up 3 bases, with 9 bases separating them. Germline V gives CDR1 SNHLY, CDR2 FYNNEI. The CDR3 runs 13 residues. This CDR3 is CASSETSYYEQYF. Written as DNA, the CDR3 is TGTGCCAGCAGTGAGACCTCCTACTACGAGCAGTACTTC.

The chain couples TRBV11-3 to TRBJ2-1; 7 bases are a match to TRBD1. After removal of 5 bases from V and 0 bases from J, the junction contained 19 bases not matched to a gene. Germline V gives CDR1 SGHNT, CDR2 YENEEA. The CDR3 covers 20 residues. The CDR3 sequence: CASSLLPDRVFLSSYNEQFF. CDR3 nucleotide sequence: TGTGCCAGCAGCCTTCTCCCCGACAGGGTATTCCTGAGCTCCTACAATGAGCAGTTCTTC.

V usage is TRBV7-2 and J usage is TRBJ2-1; D unclear. The germline gives CDR1 SGHTA, CDR2 FQGNSA. Between the trimmed V and J ends, which lost 2 bases and 4 bases, there was a span of 9 bases. The CDR3 is 14 amino acids. The CDR3 region has the DNA TGTGCCAGCAGCTTATCTCTCGTATACAATGAGCAGTTCTTC. This gives the protein CASSLSLVYNEQFF. Full variable domain (rest looked up from reference TRBV7-2 and TRBJ2-1): GAGVSQSPSNKVTEKGKDVELRCDPISGHTALYWYRQSLGQGLEFLIYFQGNSAPDKSGLPSDRFSAERTGGSVSTLTIQRTQQEDSAVYLCASSLSLVYNEQFFGPGTRLTVL.

This sequence joins TRBV7-9 and TRBJ2-7; tentative D call: TRBD1 (6 bases). The CDR3 contains 15 residues. The V end lost 8 bases, the J end lost 3 bases, and 20 bases lay between the germline ends. The germline V gene has CDR1 SEHNR and CDR2 FQNEAQ (reference sequence). CDR3 residues: CASEDTAQGYYEQYF. The CDR3 bases are TGTGCCAGCGAGGATACAGCGCAGGGGTACTACGAGCAGTACTTC. The full variable domain, rest sourced from reference TRBV7-9 and TRBJ2-7, is DTGVSQNPRHKITKRGQNVTFRCDPISEHNRLYWYRQTLGQGPEFLTYFQNEAQLEKSRLLSDRFSAERPKGSFSTLEIQRTEQGDSAMYLCASEDTAQGYYEQYFGPGTRLTVT.

This chain connects TRBV9 to TRBJ2-3, with 7 bases aligning to TRBD2. Unmatched junction bases numbered 6, after V lost 0 bases and J lost 5 bases. CDR3 length: 15 residues. Germline CDR1 is SGDLS and CDR2 is YYNGEE. The CDR3: CASSVGGSGIDTQYF. The CDR3 bases are TGTGCCAGCAGCGTAGGCGGGAGTGGAATAGATACGCAGTATTTT. Using reference TRBV9 and TRBJ2-3 for the parts outside the CDR3, the full variable domain is DSGVTQTPKHLITATGQRVTLRCSPRSGDLSVYWYQQSLDQGLQFLIQYYNGEERAKGNILERFSAQQFPDLHSELNLSSLELGDSALYFCASSVGGSGIDTQYFGPGTRLTVL.

There are a few counts of this clone. The gene calls are TRBV6-6 and TRBJ1-2; 7 bases align to TRBD1. The V gene's germline CDR1 is MNHNY and CDR2 SVGAGI (reference sequence). The CDR3 runs 13 residues. The V and J ends lost 6 bases and 1 base, in that order; junction bases with no gene match: 2. The CDR3 DNA reads TGTGCCAGCAGCCGACAGGGTAACTATGGCTACACCTTC. It is translated as CASSRQGNYGYTF.

The chain is built from TRBV2 and TRBJ1-2; possible D gene TRBD1, 6 bases. The V end lost 4 bases, the J end lost 2 bases, and 11 bases lay between the germline ends. The CDR3 has 14 amino acids. Per germline, CDR1 SNHLY and CDR2 FYNNEI. The CDR3 sequence is CASSGLGQNYGYTF. CDR3 in DNA: TGTGCCAGCAGTGGCCTCGGACAGAACTATGGCTACACCTTC.

The chain combines TRBV11-3 with TRBJ2-4; the match to TRBD1 covers 11 bases. The V segment lost 5 bases and the J segment 2 bases; nucleotides outside the gene matches: 5. CDR3 length equals 16 residues. Germline-derived CDR1 and CDR2 are SGHNT and YENEEA. CDR3 DNA sequence: TGTGCCAGCAGCCGGTGGGACAGGGGGACCAAAAACATTCAGTACTTC. It translates to CASSRWDRGTKNIQYF.

The rearrangement uses TRBV7-9 and TRBJ1-1, with 11 bases matching TRBD1. The CDR3 sequence is 18 residues long. Trimming removed 5 bases from V and 2 bases from J; junction bases left unmatched: 13. CDR1 is SEHNR, CDR2 FQNEAQ, per germline (reference sequence). The CDR3 nucleotides are TGTGCCAGCAGCGCCCAACCGGGACAGGGGGACATCAACACTGAAGCTTTCTTT. Its protein is CASSAQPGQGDINTEAFF.

The J gene is TRBJ2-1, the V gene TRBV5-6, with D tentatively TRBD2 (5 bases). The CDR3 covers 13 residues. Trimming pared 4 bases from V and 13 bases from J, leaving 18 bases between. In germline, CDR1 is SGHDT, CDR2 YYEEEE. The CDR3 bases are TGTGCCAGCAGCCCGGAACCTAGGACGGGACAGTTCTTC. It encodes CASSPEPRTGQFF.

The rearrangement joins TRBV2 to TRBJ1-4, with 7 bases identical to TRBD1. This CDR3 comprises 13 residues. J gave up 3 bases and V 11 bases, and 6 bases lay outside the gene matches. The germline CDR1 and CDR2 sequences are SNHLY and FYNNEI. CDR3 in amino acids: CAARDSPNEKLFF. In DNA, the CDR3 is TGTGCCGCCCGGGACAGTCCTAATGAAAAACTGTTTTTT.

The chain couples TRBV18 to TRBJ2-5; D unresolved. The CDR3 totals 13 residues. CDR1 and CDR2 from the germline V gene are KGHSH and LQKENI. Deletions cut 2 bases from V and 1 base from J, with 5 bases between. CDR3 bases: TGTGCCAGCTCACCAGGCACCCAAGAGACCCAGTACTTC. Protein sequence: CASSPGTQETQYF.

The rearrangement uses TRBV29-1 and TRBJ2-5; TRBD1 aligns across 7 bases. The CDR3 spans 13 residues. Germline-derived CDR1 and CDR2 are SQVTM and ANQGSEA. With 4 bases clipped from V and 1 base from J, the junction kept 3 bases outside the gene matches. DNA for the CDR3: TGCAGCGTTGCGGCAGGGGGCCAAGAGACCCAGTACTTC. Residues: CSVAAGGQETQYF. Based on the CDR3 plus reference TRBV29-1 and TRBJ2-5, the full variable domain is SAVISQKPSRDICQRGTSLTIQCQVDSQVTMMFWYRQQPGQSLTLIATANQGSEATYESGFVIDKFPISRPNLTFSTLTVSNMSPEDSSIYLCSVAAGGQETQYFGPGTRLLVL.

The chain uses TRBV4-1 and TRBJ2-7, with TRBD1 as a possible D gene (7 bases). Germline lookup yields CDR1 MGHRA and CDR2 YSYEKL. The length of the CDR3 is 15 residues. Trimming left V 8 bases short and J 1 base short, with 18 bases between. CDR3 protein: CASQGGPMSSYEQYF. In DNA, the CDR3 is TGCGCCAGCCAGGGGGGACCGATGAGTTCCTACGAGCAGTACTTC.

The J gene is TRBJ2-1, the V gene TRBV5-1; 12 nucleotides align to TRBD2. Losses at the gene ends were 3 bases for V and 7 bases for J; bases not matched to a gene: 5. Per the germline V gene, CDR1 is SGHRS and CDR2 is YFSETQ. This CDR3 is 15 amino acids long. The CDR3 DNA reads TGCGCCAGCAGCTCACTAGCGGGGGGATCGAATGAGCAGTTCTTC. This translates into CASSSLAGGSNEQFF.

V is TRBV28 and J is TRBJ1-1, with TRBD1 matching 8 bases. CDR3 length: 12 residues. With 7 bases clipped from V and 7 bases from J, the junction kept 5 bases outside the gene matches. Germline CDR1 reads MDHEN; CDR2 reads SYDVKM. The CDR3 loop is CASNGQGDEAFF. Here the CDR3 DNA reads TGTGCCAGCAACGGACAGGGAGATGAAGCTTTCTTT.

The V and J genes are TRBV5-1 and TRBJ1-4, with 9 bases that match TRBD1. The CDR3 spans 13 residues. Germline trimming cut 7 bases from V and 7 bases from J; bases unmatched to any gene: 5. Germline CDR1 reads SGHRS; CDR2 reads YFSETQ. The CDR3 sequence is CASAGQGGEKLFF. The CDR3 nucleotides read TGCGCCAGCGCGGGACAGGGAGGTGAAAAACTGTTTTTT.

The chain combines TRBV15 with TRBJ2-1, with TRBD2 identical over 9 bases. The germline V gene encodes CDR1 LNHNV and CDR2 YYDKDF (reference sequence). V lost 7 bases to trimming and J lost 5 bases; unmatched junction nucleotides: 9. This CDR3 is 15 amino acids long. The CDR3 coding sequence is TGTGCCACCACTCTGACTAGCGGAGGTAACAATGAGCAGTTCTTC. Translating gives CATTLTSGGNNEQFF.

V gene TRBV12-3 or TRBV12-4 combines with J gene TRBJ2-7; no firm D call. This CDR3 comprises 13 residues. V lost 4 bases and J lost 0, with 7 bases in between. The CDR3 sequence: CASSWTYSYEQYF. In DNA, the CDR3 is TGTGCCAGCAGTTGGACGTACTCCTACGAGCAGTACTTC.

Comment on this clone: Germline is not matched at one junction end, which may reflect a read error. The gene calls are TRBV7-7 and TRBJ2-5; 13 bases align to TRBD2. CDR3 length: 15 amino acids. CDR1 SSHAT and CDR2 FNYEAQ come from the germline V gene (reference sequence). The CDR3: CASSQGLAGSETQYF. The CDR3 DNA reads TGTGCTAGCAGCCAGGGACTAGCGGGGTCGGAGACCCAGTACTTC.

Only one count was recorded for this clone. CDR3 sequence reads: CASSPQTGGTEAFF. DNA of the CDR3: TGTGCCAGCTCACCACAGACAGGGGGGACTGAAGCTTTCTTT. This chain joins TRBV18 and TRBJ1-1; 9 bases are a match to TRBD1. Germline CDR1 and CDR2: KGHSH and LQKENI. This CDR3 spans 14 amino acids. V shed 1 base, J shed 5 bases, and the junction held 2 bases outside the gene matches.

CDR3 in amino acids: CASSPNGQAYSYEQYF. CDR3 in DNA: TGTGCCAGCTCACCGAATGGACAGGCCTACTCCTACGAGCAGTACTTC. J is TRBJ2-7 and V is TRBV18; TRBD1 aligns across 7 bases. This CDR3 contains 16 residues. CDR1 is KGHSH, CDR2 LQKENI, per germline. J gave up 0 bases and V 3 bases, and 8 bases lay outside the gene matches.

This clone was counted a few times. The chain couples TRBV3-1 (or the pseudogene TRBV3-2) to TRBJ1-2; perhaps TRBD1 as D (5 bases). CDR3 length equals 15 residues. V lost 4 bases to trimming and J lost 4 bases, with 16 bases between them. Germline values: CDR1 LGHDT, CDR2 YNNKEL (reference sequence). The DNA for the CDR3 is TGTGCCAGCAGCCGACGGGGCCCTGGAGGCTATGGCTACACCTTC. Its translation is CASSRRGPGGYGYTF.

The chain links TRBV30 to TRBJ2-5; D gene uncertain. V lost 0 bases, J lost 2 bases, and 1 base lay in between. The V gene's germline CDR1 is GTSNPN and CDR2 SVGIG (reference sequence). The CDR3 spans 11 residues. The CDR3 DNA reads as TGTGCCTGGAGTGTACAAGAGACCCAGTACTTC. Translation gives CAWSVQETQYF.

The chain links TRBV12-2 to TRBJ2-1; the table names TRBD2, a call not compared with the DNA. TRBV12-2 is designated a pseudogene. This CDR3 spans 17 amino acids. The CDR3 reads CASRLDRVSPLYNEQFF. In nucleotides, the CDR3 is TGTGCAAGTCGCTTAGATAGAGTGAGCCCCCTCTACAATGAGCAGTTCTTC.

This chain links TRBV5-1 with TRBJ1-1; D gene unclear. The V end lost 0 bases, the J end lost 1 base, and 7 bases lay between the germline ends. In germline, CDR1 is SGHRS, CDR2 YFSETQ. The CDR3 contains 14 residues. CDR3 protein: CASSLGAGNTEAFF. The CDR3 DNA is TGCGCCAGCAGCTTGGGGGCAGGGAACACTGAAGCTTTCTTT.